These 17 T cell receptor beta chains were sequenced from one sample in a study of Ad26.COV2.S vaccination and SARS-CoV-2 variants. Treatment denoted: 15 to 20 received Ad26.COV2.S at low or high dose, single or two shots; about 5 received placebo; per-sample allocation not given. Specimen acquisition occurred on day 63 following the initial vaccine or placebo injection. Sequencing was performed with immunoSEQ multiplex PCR; in TCRdb, only in-frame clones are kept and a portion is missing. Of some 290,000 clones in the sample, approximately 80% were seen once. Sample: peripheral blood, taken in a trial of Ad26.COV2.S vaccine versus placebo. The origin of the receptors is a person between 18 and 60 years old who received the Ad26.COV2.S COVID-19 vaccine or a placebo.

The chain is built from TRBV7-6 and TRBJ1-5, with no clear D. Germline lookup yields CDR1 SGHVS and CDR2 FNYEAQ. The CDR3 contains 13 residues. The V gene lost 5 bases and the J gene lost 6 bases, with 11 bases spanning the gap. The CDR3 sequence: CASSAIGIQPQHF. CDR3 nucleotide sequence: TGTGCCAGCAGCGCGATAGGAATTCAGCCCCAGCATTTT.

V usage is TRBV19 and J usage is TRBJ2-5, with D possibly called TRBD1 or TRBD2 (7 bases each). Germline V CDR1 and CDR2: LNHDA, SQIVND (reference sequence). The CDR3 consists of 13 residues. Trimming removed 8 bases at V and 2 bases at J, with 12 bases between. The CDR3 region has the DNA TGTGCCAGTGCCAGGGGGGGACAAGAGACCCAGTACTTC. This codes for CASARGGQETQYF.

The CDR3 nucleotides are TGTGCCAGCTCAATGTTACAGGGCCTCAATCAGCCCCAGCATTTT. This encodes CASSMLQGLNQPQHF. The chain uses TRBV18 and TRBJ1-5, with D possibly being TRBD1 (6 bases). This CDR3 has 15 residues. V was cut by 5 bases and J by 3 bases, with 14 bases left in between. Germline CDR1 KGHSH, CDR2 LQKENI.

The V gene is TRBV19, the J gene TRBJ1-5, with a possible D match to TRBD1 (5 bases). V shed 10 bases and J shed 2 bases, with 12 bases lying between them. Germline lookup yields CDR1 LNHDA and CDR2 SQIVND (reference sequence). This CDR3 has 13 residues. The CDR3 spells CATAQGGNQPQHF. CDR3 nucleotide sequence: TGTGCCACGGCCCAGGGAGGCAATCAGCCCCAGCATTTT. The complete variable domain, with remaining parts taken from reference TRBV19 and TRBJ1-5, reads DGGITQSPKYLFRKEGQNVTLSCEQNLNHDAMYWYRQDPGQGLRLIYYSQIVNDFQKGDIAEGYSVSREKKESFPLTVTSAQKNPTAFYLCATAQGGNQPQHFGDGTRLSIL.

The sample holds one count of this clone. The genes are TRBV5-1 and TRBJ2-2; maybe TRBD2 (6 bases). Germline CDR1 reads SGHRS; CDR2 reads YFSETQ. Trimming removed 0 bases from V and 1 base from J, with 7 bases in between. The CDR3 is 15 residues long. CDR3 residues: CASSLEAGNTGELFF. CDR3 DNA sequence: TGCGCCAGCAGCTTGGAAGCGGGGAACACCGGGGAGCTGTTTTTT.

This chain joins TRBV7-2 and TRBJ1-1, with 7 positions matching TRBD1. CDR3 length: 15 residues. V was clipped by 4 bases and J by 5 bases; unmatched bases: 10. From germline, CDR1 is SGHTA and CDR2 FQGNSA. CDR3 in amino acids: CASSSQGGGMTEAFF. CDR3 bases: TGTGCCAGCAGCTCCCAGGGGGGAGGTATGACTGAAGCTTTCTTT.

V gene TRBV10-3 combines with J gene TRBJ1-4; D is unresolved. The V gene lost 6 bases and the J gene lost 4 bases, with 9 bases spanning the gap. The germline gives CDR1 ENHRY, CDR2 SYGVKD. The CDR3 contains 13 residues. The CDR3 DNA reads TGTGCCATCAGAGGCCGGAATAATGAAAAACTGTTTTTT. It encodes CAIRGRNNEKLFF.

The chain carries TRBV7-9 and TRBJ2-5, with TRBD1 matching over 9 bases. The V gene end was trimmed by 2 bases and the J gene end by 0 bases; junction bases not matched to a gene: 4. The CDR3 length is 16 residues. Germline V CDR1 and CDR2: SEHNR, FQNEAQ (reference sequence). The CDR3 DNA follows: TGTGCCAGCAGCTTAAACAGGGGGCCCGACCAAGAGACCCAGTACTTC. The encoded protein is CASSLNRGPDQETQYF.

The rearrangement links TRBV5-1 to TRBJ2-1; 11 nucleotides match TRBD1. V was clipped by 4 bases and J by 8 bases; unmatched bases: 14. The CDR3 is 17 residues long. The germline V gene encodes CDR1 SGHRS and CDR2 YFSETQ. The CDR3 DNA sequence: TGCGCCAGCAGCGCACAGCCCTTACCGGGACAGGGGGATGAGCAGTTCTTC. This codes for CASSAQPLPGQGDEQFF.

V gene TRBV28 combines with J gene TRBJ1-2; a weak D match, TRBD1 (6 bases). The CDR3 has 13 amino acids. The germline gives CDR1 MDHEN, CDR2 SYDVKM. Trimming took off 3 bases at V and 4 bases at J, with 9 bases between the two ends. CDR3 protein: CASSLGGRYGYTF. The CDR3, as DNA: TGTGCCAGCAGTTTGGGGGGCCGCTATGGCTACACCTTC.

The chain recombines TRBV7-6 with TRBJ1-1, with 7 bases identical to TRBD1. The CDR3 runs 16 residues. The germline gives CDR1 SGHVS, CDR2 FNYEAQ. V dropped 3 bases and J dropped 0; count of bases not matched to a gene: 7. CDR3 sequence reads: CASSLGQGQMNTEAFF. CDR3 coding DNA: TGTGCCAGCAGCTTGGGTCAGGGACAGATGAACACTGAAGCTTTCTTT.

The rearrangement links TRBV27 to TRBJ1-2; D uncertain. Per the germline V gene, CDR1 is MNHEY and CDR2 is SMNVEV (reference sequence). The CDR3 contains 14 residues. V was trimmed by 0 bases and J by 1 base, leaving 6 bases between them. Here the CDR3 reads CASSLSRFNYGYTF. CDR3 DNA sequence: TGTGCCAGCAGTTTATCGAGATTTAACTATGGCTACACCTTC.

The chain uses TRBV9 and TRBJ2-3; perhaps TRBD2 as D (5 bases). This CDR3 comprises 15 residues. V dropped 0 bases and J dropped 0 bases, with 8 bases sitting between them. Germline values: CDR1 SGDLS, CDR2 YYNGEE. The DNA for the CDR3 is TGTGCCAGCAGCGTAGCTACGGGGAGCACAGATACGCAGTATTTT. Translated: CASSVATGSTDTQYF.

This clone was counted once. The chain employs TRBV30 and TRBJ1-1; 12 bases are shared with TRBD1. CDR3 length: 15 residues. CDR1 and CDR2 (germline): GTSNPN, SVGIG (reference sequence). The junction had 5 bases not matched to a gene; V was cut back by 3 bases and J by 3 bases. This CDR3 is CAWSGTGGAYTEAFF. CDR3 bases: TGTGCCTGGAGCGGGACAGGGGGCGCTTACACTGAAGCTTTCTTT. Based on the CDR3 plus reference TRBV30 and TRBJ1-1, the full variable domain is SQTIHQWPATLVQPVGSPLSLECTVEGTSNPNLYWYRQAAGRGLQLLFYSVGIGQISSEVPQNLSASRPQDRQFILSSKKLLLSDSGFYLCAWSGTGGAYTEAFFGQGTRLTVV.

The J gene is TRBJ2-7, the V gene TRBV6-6, with 8 bases identical to TRBD1. Losses at the gene ends were 4 bases for V and 4 bases for J; bases not matched to a gene: 3. Per the germline V gene, CDR1 is MNHNY and CDR2 is SVGAGI (reference sequence). This CDR3 comprises 13 residues. The CDR3: CASSFQGAYEQYF. CDR3 bases: TGTGCCAGCAGTTTCCAGGGGGCGTACGAGCAGTACTTC.

The chain combines TRBV6-5 with TRBJ1-5; D is uncertain. The germline CDR1 and CDR2 sequences are MNHEY and SVGAGI. This CDR3 has 14 residues. The V end lost 0 bases, the J end lost 4 bases, and 7 bases lay between the germline ends. CDR3 loop: CASSYSRVNQPQHF. CDR3 sequence (DNA): TGTGCCAGCAGTTACTCGAGAGTGAATCAGCCCCAGCATTTT.

The V and J genes are TRBV6-5 and TRBJ2-2, with 10 bases matching TRBD1. The CDR3 is 15 amino acids. Per germline, CDR1 MNHEY and CDR2 SVGAGI. The junction had 6 bases not matched to a gene; V was cut back by 6 bases and J by 5 bases. The CDR3 bases are TGTGCCAGCAGGGGACAGGGGAGGACTACCGGGGAGCTGTTTTTT. This translates into CASRGQGRTTGELFF.